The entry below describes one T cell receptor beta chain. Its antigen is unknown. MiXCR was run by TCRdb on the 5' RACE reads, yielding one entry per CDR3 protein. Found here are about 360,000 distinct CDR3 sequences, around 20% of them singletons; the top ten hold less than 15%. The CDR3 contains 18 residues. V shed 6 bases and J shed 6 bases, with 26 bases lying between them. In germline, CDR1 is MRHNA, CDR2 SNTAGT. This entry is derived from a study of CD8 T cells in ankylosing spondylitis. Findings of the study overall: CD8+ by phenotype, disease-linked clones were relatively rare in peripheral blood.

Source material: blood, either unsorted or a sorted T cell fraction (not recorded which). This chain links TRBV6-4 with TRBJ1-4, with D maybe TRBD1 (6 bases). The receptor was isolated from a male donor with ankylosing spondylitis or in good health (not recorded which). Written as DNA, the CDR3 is TGTGCCAGCAGCCGTAAAAGATTGAGACAGGAATGGGATGAAAAACTGTTTTTT. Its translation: CASSRKRLRQEWDEKLFF.